This record looks at one TCR beta chain sequence and its context. The data belong to a study of blood T cell repertoires in COVID-19. At the level of the study: Samples taken during acute and convalescent COVID-19 were collected in the United States, Italy and Spain. PBMCs, B-cell-depleted T cells, or T cells were the source of the cDNA or gDNA that made up the material.

This CDR3 comprises 13 residues. V lost 4 bases to trimming and J lost 2 bases, with 8 bases between them. Per the germline V gene, CDR1 is SGHKS and CDR2 is YYEKEE (reference sequence). Assay used: immunoSEQ multiplex PCR; TCRdb lists only in-frame clones, some missing. The sample includes 120,000 or so clones, around 82% seen only once; the top ten take about an eighth. Specimen: peripheral blood. The TCR was taken from a human donor in a cohort sampled during active COVID-19. V gene TRBV5-5 combines with J gene TRBJ2-3; D uncertain. CDR3 sequence reads: CASSGGPTDTQYF. The CDR3 DNA sequence: TGTGCCAGCAGCGGCGGTCCCACAGATACGCAGTATTTT.